These 25 T cell receptor beta chains were all obtained from the same sample, sequenced in a study of radiotherapy plus CTLA-4 blockade in lung cancer. Method: immunoSEQ multiplex PCR; TCRdb's copy keeps in-frame clones and lacks some. Of 30,000 to 40,000 clones in the sample, 70% were seen once. Here the sequenced sample was peripheral blood, taken from a patient treated with radiotherapy plus ipilimumab. These receptors were obtained from a human donor with non-small cell lung cancer who had stable disease on radiotherapy plus ipilimumab.

The V gene is TRBV9, the J gene TRBJ1-1; D unresolved. Germline CDR1 is SGDLS and CDR2 is YYNGEE. V shed 0 bases and J shed 0 bases, with 6 bases lying between them. The CDR3 sequence is 14 residues long. CDR3 sequence (DNA): TGTGCCAGCAGCGTAGGCCGGTTGAACACTGAAGCTTTCTTT. Translation gives CASSVGRLNTEAFF.

The rearrangement links TRBV6-1 to TRBJ2-7; 8 bases agree with TRBD2. Germline lookup yields CDR1 MNHNS and CDR2 SASEGT. The V gene end was trimmed by 7 bases and the J gene end by 5 bases; junction bases not matched to a gene: 4. The CDR3 contains 12 residues. The CDR3 nucleotides are TGTGCCAGCAAGGGACTAGAGGACGAGCAGTACTTC. It encodes CASKGLEDEQYF.

This clone is a singleton in its sample. One end of the junction does not line up with germline, which may come from a read error. This chain connects TRBV7-7 to TRBJ2-5; the D gene is possibly TRBD2 (5 bases). This CDR3 has 13 amino acids. The germline gives CDR1 SSHAT, CDR2 FNYEAQ (reference sequence). The CDR3 region is CASSSTSWETQYF. CDR3 DNA: TGTGCTAGCAGCTCCACTAGTTGGGAGACCCAGTACTTC. The full variable domain, rest sourced from reference TRBV7-7 and TRBJ2-5, is GAGVSQSPRYKVTKRGQDVTLRCDPISSHATLYWYQQALGQGPEFLTYFNYEAQPDKSGLPSDRFSAERPEGSISTLTIQRTEQRDSAMYRCASSSTSWETQYFGPGTRLLVL.

The chain couples TRBV27 to TRBJ1-5, with no clear D. The V and J ends lost 5 bases and 4 bases respectively, with 15 bases between them. Germline V gene data show CDR1 as MNHEY and CDR2 as SMNVEV (reference sequence). The CDR3 sequence is 15 residues long. CDR3 sequence reads: CASSQGSTRNQPQHF. CDR3 coding DNA: TGTGCCAGCAGTCAAGGTTCGACTAGAAATCAGCCCCAGCATTTT.

This clone was seen more than once but under ten times. The CDR3 DNA is TGTGCCTGGAGTGGGGGACTAGCCTACACCGGGGAGCTGTTTTTT. Protein product: CAWSGGLAYTGELFF. The V call is TRBV30, the J call TRBJ2-2; 9 nucleotides line up with TRBD2. Trimming cost V 1 base and J 3 bases; bases outside gene matches: 3. There are 15 residues in the CDR3. Per germline, CDR1 GTSNPN and CDR2 SVGIG (reference sequence).

This chain uses TRBV19 with TRBJ2-5, with TRBD1 matching 11 bases. The CDR3 loop spans 14 amino acids. Germline assignment: CDR1 LNHDA and CDR2 SQIVND (reference sequence). The trim removed 10 bases at V and 0 bases at J, leaving 4 bases unmatched. This CDR3 is CATRDRGYQETQYF. In DNA form, the CDR3 reads TGTGCCACCCGGGACAGGGGGTACCAAGAGACCCAGTACTTC.

This chain connects TRBV9 to TRBJ2-5; 8 positions match TRBD2. V lost 2 bases, J lost 4 bases, and 7 bases stayed unmatched. Germline V gene sequence: CDR1 SGDLS, CDR2 YYNGEE. The CDR3 contains 15 residues. This CDR3 is CASSVGRGMGETQYF. The CDR3 DNA reads TGTGCCAGCAGCGTCGGGAGGGGAATGGGAGAGACCCAGTACTTC.

This clone has only a few counts. The chain carries TRBV6-1 and TRBJ1-5; 7 bases are shared with TRBD1. The CDR3 runs to 14 residues. Trimming took 6 bases from V and 0 from J; bases not matched to a gene: 2. The germline CDR1 and CDR2 sequences are MNHNS and SASEGT. The CDR3 spells CASRGQNSNQPQHF. CDR3 in DNA: TGTGCCAGCAGGGGACAGAATAGCAATCAGCCCCAGCATTTT.

This clone showed up just once. The chain carries TRBV19 and TRBJ2-3; 10 bases are shared with TRBD2. This CDR3 has 16 amino acids. The germline V gene encodes CDR1 LNHDA and CDR2 SQIVND (reference sequence). Germline trimming cut 3 bases from V and 4 bases from J; bases unmatched to any gene: 7. In DNA form, the CDR3 reads TGTGCCAGTAGTATGACAGCGGGAGGGCCCGCAGATACGCAGTATTTT. This translates into CASSMTAGGPADTQYF.

This rearrangement joins TRBV11-3 to TRBJ2-3, with 8 bases that match TRBD2. V shed 3 bases, J shed 0 bases, and the junction held 2 bases outside the gene matches. Germline CDR1 is SGHNT and CDR2 is YENEEA. This CDR3 comprises 15 residues. CDR3 in DNA: TGTGCCAGCAGCTTCTCTAGCGGGAGCACAGATACGCAGTATTTT. This gives the protein CASSFSSGSTDTQYF.

The CDR3 loop reads CSVRPLLAYNEQFF. In nucleotides, the CDR3 is TGCAGCGTTCGGCCCCTACTAGCTTACAATGAGCAGTTCTTC. This chain connects TRBV29-1 to TRBJ2-1, with D possibly matching TRBD2 (6 bases). This CDR3 spans 14 amino acids. The V and J ends lost 5 bases and 4 bases respectively, with 15 bases between them. CDR1 is SQVTM, CDR2 ANQGSEA, per germline.

The genes are TRBV6-5 and TRBJ2-3, with 7 bases fitting TRBD2. CDR3 length equals 15 residues. CDR1 MNHEY and CDR2 SVGAGI come from the germline V gene. Trimming at V came to 0 bases and at J to 5 bases, leaving 5 bases not matched to a gene. The CDR3 region is CASSYSGGSLDTQYF. CDR3 DNA sequence: TGTGCCAGCAGTTACTCTGGCGGGAGCCTAGATACGCAGTATTTT.

This chain links TRBV28 with TRBJ1-6; D uncertain. CDR3 length equals 11 residues. CDR1 is MDHEN, CDR2 SYDVKM, per germline. Deletions cut 7 bases from V and 8 bases from J, with 6 bases between. The CDR3 nucleotides read TGTGCCAGCAAGGCGGATTCACCCCTCCACTTT. This sequence encodes CASKADSPLHF.

The V and J genes are TRBV6-4 and TRBJ2-7, with D unclear. Germline V gene lookup returns CDR1 MRHNA and CDR2 SNTAGT. The V and J ends lost 0 bases and 4 bases respectively, with 7 bases between them. The CDR3 has 13 amino acids. The chain's CDR3 is CASSDSLDYEQYF. The CDR3 nucleotides read TGTGCCAGCAGTGACTCTTTAGATTACGAGCAGTACTTC.

Comments on this clone: Different DNA sequences within this sample yield the same CDR3. The rearrangement uses TRBV28 and TRBJ2-5; D is unresolved. Trimming left V 2 bases short and J 5 bases short, with 3 bases between. Germline CDR1 MDHEN, CDR2 SYDVKM. The CDR3 consists of 11 residues. Here the CDR3 reads CASSLRETQYF. CDR3 nucleotide sequence: TGTGCCAGCAGTTTACGGGAGACCCAGTACTTC.

The chain employs TRBV5-4 and TRBJ1-1; weak D call: TRBD1 (6 bases). V was clipped by 1 base and J by 6 bases, with 16 bases between them. The CDR3 spans 15 residues. Germline CDR1 is SGHNT and CDR2 is YYREEE (reference sequence). In nucleotides, the CDR3 is TGTGCCAGCAGCTTGTTGTCGGGGGCGCAGGCTGAAGCTTTCTTT. Amino acid sequence: CASSLLSGAQAEAFF.

The V and J genes are TRBV5-1 and TRBJ2-2, with D hard to call. Per germline, CDR1 SGHRS and CDR2 YFSETQ. This CDR3 comprises 13 residues. With 1 base removed from V and 4 bases from J, the gap between germline ends came to 5 bases. CDR3: CASSLTPTGELFF. The CDR3 nucleotides are TGCGCCAGCAGCTTGACCCCCACCGGGGAGCTGTTTTTT.

This clone was picked up one time. V usage is TRBV7-2 and J usage is TRBJ2-2; 7 bases fit TRBD1. With V trimmed by 3 bases and J by 5 bases, 3 bases remained unmatched. Germline CDR1 and CDR2: SGHTA and FQGNSA. The CDR3 runs to 14 residues. CDR3 DNA: TGTGCCAGCAGCTTCCACAGGGGAACCGGGGAGCTGTTTTTT. Amino acids: CASSFHRGTGELFF. Filled out from reference TRBV7-2 and TRBJ2-2, the complete variable domain reads GAGVSQSPSNKVTEKGKDVELRCDPISGHTALYWYRQSLGQGLEFLIYFQGNSAPDKSGLPSDRFSAERTGGSVSTLTIQRTQQEDSAVYLCASSFHRGTGELFFGEGSRLTVL.

The table lists this clone with a few counts. The gene calls are TRBV7-2 and TRBJ2-1, with D maybe TRBD2 (6 bases). The V gene lost 4 bases and the J gene lost 9 bases, with 10 bases spanning the gap. Germline-derived CDR1 and CDR2 are SGHTA and FQGNSA. The CDR3 contains 12 residues. CDR3 nucleotides: TGTGCCAGCAGCTCCGGAGGGGCTGAGCAGTTCTTC. Amino acids: CASSSGGAEQFF.

V is TRBV20-1 and J is TRBJ1-2, with no clear D. V lost 6 bases and J 7 bases, leaving 12 bases between the germline ends. Germline V gene sequence: CDR1 DFQATT, CDR2 SNEGSKA (reference sequence). CDR3 length: 11 amino acids. Written as DNA, the CDR3 is TGCAGTGCGAGAATGACCCGTGGCTACACCTTC. Translated: CSARMTRGYTF.

J is TRBJ2-7 and V is TRBV15, with TRBD2 as a possible D gene (5 bases). The V gene lost 2 bases and the J gene lost 0 bases, with 14 bases spanning the gap. The CDR3 consists of 16 residues. CDR1 and CDR2 (germline): LNHNV, YYDKDF (reference sequence). CDR3: CATSRTGLASSYEQYF. The CDR3 DNA follows: TGTGCCACCAGCAGAACTGGGCTAGCCAGCTCCTACGAGCAGTACTTC.

This clone was seen more than once but under ten times. J is TRBJ1-2 and V is TRBV18; possibly TRBD1 for D (6 bases). Trimming left V 6 bases short and J 7 bases short, with 15 bases between. The CDR3 contains 13 residues. Germline V gene lookup returns CDR1 KGHSH and CDR2 LQKENI. The CDR3 is CASSQLPGAGYTF. CDR3 in DNA: TGTGCCAGCTCCCAGCTTCCAGGGGCTGGCTACACCTTC.

The J gene is TRBJ2-3, the V gene TRBV5-1; no clear D gene. The CDR3 runs to 15 residues. The V gene's germline CDR1 is SGHRS and CDR2 YFSETQ. The V end was cut by 1 base, the J end by 3 bases, with 12 bases between. CDR3 region: CASSLQYSRTDTQYF. The CDR3 DNA follows: TGCGCCAGCAGCTTGCAGTACAGCAGAACAGATACGCAGTATTTT.

This clone was seen only a few times. The chain combines TRBV5-6 with TRBJ2-5; TRBD2 agrees at 7 bases. V lost 1 base, J lost 4 bases, and 4 bases stayed unmatched. In germline, CDR1 is SGHDT, CDR2 YYEEEE. CDR3 size: 14 residues. CDR3 sequence reads: CASSLWGGGETQYF. The CDR3 DNA sequence: TGTGCCAGCAGCTTGTGGGGGGGAGGAGAGACCCAGTACTTC.

This clone was counted a few times. The chain joins TRBV5-6 to TRBJ2-3; 7 nucleotides agree with TRBD2. Per germline, CDR1 SGHDT and CDR2 YYEEEE. This CDR3 is 15 amino acids long. The V and J ends lost 4 bases and 3 bases, in that order; junction bases with no gene match: 8. DNA for the CDR3: TGTGCCAGCAGCGCCGGGAGGTTCGAAACAGATACGCAGTATTTT. Protein sequence: CASSAGRFETDTQYF.